This T cell receptor (beta chain) was retrieved from a study of blood T cell repertoires in COVID-19. V was cut by 1 base and J by 1 base, with 9 bases left in between. The germline V gene encodes CDR1 SEHNR and CDR2 FQNEAQ (reference sequence). The CDR3 consists of 15 residues. The protocol was immunoSEQ multiplex PCR, while the TCRdb copy is restricted to in-frame clones and leaves out a portion. The sample shows a few hundred thousand clones, around 91% of them seen only once. The receptor was derived from a woman under 30 with acute COVID-19. Sequencing was done on a sample of PBMCs or T cells enriched from blood (not recorded which). The chain couples TRBV7-9 to TRBJ2-3; D is ambiguous. In DNA, the CDR3 is TGTGCCAGCAGCTTAGGAGACTCACGCACAGATACGCAGTATTTT. It translates to CASSLGDSRTDTQYF.